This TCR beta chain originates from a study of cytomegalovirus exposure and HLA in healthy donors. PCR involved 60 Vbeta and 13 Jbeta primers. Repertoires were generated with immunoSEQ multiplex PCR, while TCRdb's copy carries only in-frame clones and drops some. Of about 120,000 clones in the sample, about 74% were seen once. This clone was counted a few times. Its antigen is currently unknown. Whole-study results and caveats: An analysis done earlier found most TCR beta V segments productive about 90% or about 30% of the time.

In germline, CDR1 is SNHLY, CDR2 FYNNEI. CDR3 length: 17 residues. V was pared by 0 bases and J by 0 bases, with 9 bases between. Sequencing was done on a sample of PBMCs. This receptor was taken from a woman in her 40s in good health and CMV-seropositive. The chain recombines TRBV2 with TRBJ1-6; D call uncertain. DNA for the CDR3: TGTGCCAGCAGTGAAGCGCTTCGAGTCTCCTATAATTCACCCCTCCACTTT. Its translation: CASSEALRVSYNSPLHF.